Listed here are 10 T cell receptor beta chains from one sample, sequenced in a study of blood T cell repertoires in COVID-19. TCRdb keeps only in-frame clones here, not all; method: immunoSEQ multiplex PCR. The sample consists of approximately 200,000 clones, roughly nine tenths of them appearing once. The sequenced material came from PBMCs or T cells enriched from blood (not recorded which). The receptors here all came from a woman aged 25 to 39 who had recovered from COVID-19.

The V gene is TRBV30, the J gene TRBJ1-2, with TRBD1 as a possible D gene (6 bases). Trimming removed 0 bases from V and 8 bases from J, with 19 bases in between. Germline-derived CDR1 and CDR2 are GTSNPN and SVGIG (reference sequence). The CDR3 is 15 amino acids. The CDR3 DNA is TGTGCCTGGAGTGTACTTGGGGGCAGGGCTATAGGCTACACCTTC. Encoded protein: CAWSVLGGRAIGYTF.

Concerning this clone itself: A read error may account for a junction end that differs from germline. This chain links TRBV6-1 with TRBJ1-1, with D uncertain. The CDR3 extends over 10 amino acids. Germline values: CDR1 MNHNS, CDR2 SASEGT. CDR3 sequence reads: CASSESTTLF. The CDR3 nucleotides are TGTGCCAGCAGTGAATCGACAACCCTATTT.

The V gene is TRBV11-3, the J gene TRBJ2-1, with TRBD2 matching over 13 bases. The V gene end was trimmed by 8 bases and the J gene end by 6 bases; junction bases not matched to a gene: 16. The CDR3 has 18 residues. Germline CDR1 reads SGHNT; CDR2 reads YENEEA. CDR3 protein: CASGVGASGLAGINEQFF. DNA for the CDR3: TGTGCCAGCGGAGTGGGGGCCTCGGGACTAGCGGGAATCAATGAGCAGTTCTTC.

Only a few counts were recorded for this clone. The V call is TRBV14, the J call TRBJ2-4; possibly TRBD2 for D (5 bases). The germline V gene encodes CDR1 SGHDN and CDR2 FVKESK. The ends were cut back, 4 bases at V and 0 bases at J, with 16 bases in the middle. The CDR3 runs 17 residues. In nucleotides, the CDR3 is TGTGCCAGCAGCCCCTACGGCCACGGACTAGCCAAAAACATTCAGTACTTC. It translates to CASSPYGHGLAKNIQYF.

The CDR3 nucleotides are TGTGCCAGCAGCGGAGGACAGGAGTATGGCTACACCTTC. Translating gives CASSGGQEYGYTF. The chain uses TRBV9 and TRBJ1-2, with 7 nucleotides matching TRBD1. Losses at the gene ends were 3 bases for V and 5 bases for J; bases not matched to a gene: 4. CDR3 length: 13 residues. Germline CDR1 and CDR2: SGDLS and YYNGEE.

The rearrangement links TRBV5-4 to TRBJ1-1, with 11 bases identical to TRBD1. This CDR3 contains 15 residues. V gave up 4 bases and J gave up 8 bases; unmatched junction bases: 10. The V gene's germline CDR1 is SGHNT and CDR2 YYREEE (reference sequence). CDR3 in DNA: TGTGCCAGCAGCCCGCCGGGACAGGGGGGAGTGGAAGCTTTCTTT. It is translated as CASSPPGQGGVEAFF.

A single count supports this clone. The chain links TRBV11-2 to TRBJ2-7; TRBD2 matches 12 bases. Germline trimming cut 5 bases from V and 3 bases from J; bases unmatched to any gene: 8. Germline V gene data show CDR1 as SGHAT and CDR2 as FQNNGV. The CDR3 is 16 residues long. This CDR3 reads CASSARLAGALYEQYF. CDR3 nucleotides: TGTGCCAGCAGCGCAAGACTAGCGGGAGCCCTCTACGAGCAGTACTTC.

This chain uses TRBV9 with TRBJ2-6; D is uncertain. This CDR3 region has 16 residues. The germline V gene has CDR1 SGDLS and CDR2 YYNGEE. The ends were cut back, 2 bases at V and 0 bases at J, with 9 bases in the middle. The CDR3 DNA reads as TGTGCCAGCAGCGTCGCGAGATACTCTGGGGCCAACGTCCTGACTTTC. Its translation: CASSVARYSGANVLTF. The full variable domain, rest sourced from reference TRBV9 and TRBJ2-6, is DSGVTQTPKHLITATGQRVTLRCSPRSGDLSVYWYQQSLDQGLQFLIQYYNGEERAKGNILERFSAQQFPDLHSELNLSSLELGDSALYFCASSVARYSGANVLTFGAGSRLTVL.

The rearrangement uses TRBV4-2 and TRBJ1-3; a possible D gene is TRBD1 (6 bases). The ends were cut back, 6 bases at V and 1 base at J, with 16 bases in the middle. Germline V gene lookup returns CDR1 LGHNA and CDR2 YNFKEQ. The CDR3 totals 16 residues. CDR3 loop: CASRHSRGSSGNTIYF. In nucleotides, the CDR3 is TGTGCCAGCAGACATAGCAGGGGCAGTTCTGGAAACACCATATATTTT.

The chain combines TRBV4-2 with TRBJ2-7; D ambiguous. Germline loops: CDR1 LGHNA, CDR2 YNFKEQ. Trimming cost V 0 bases and J 0 bases, with 12 bases left between them. This CDR3 contains 16 residues. CDR3 coding DNA: TGTGCCAGCAGCCAAGAACCAGCGATAGACTCCTACGAGCAGTACTTC. It yields the protein CASSQEPAIDSYEQYF.